The source of this T cell receptor beta chain is a study of metastatic and nonmetastatic thyroid tumors. In the study overall: Repertoires from malignant and benign thyroid patients were compared across blood and tumor or nodule tissue.

Using MiXCR, TCRdb re-called clones from the PCR reads. The sample shows 40,000 to 45,000 clones, under 4% of them seen only once. Overall study results and limits: Malignant tumors reportedly showed significantly higher TCR beta diversity than benign nodules in both blood and tumor.

All patients reached thyroid surgery having received no treatment beforehand. This clone was seen many times. Antigen: not known. The TCR sequence derives from a female donor with papillary thyroid cancer or a benign thyroid nodule (not recorded which). Some clones in this sample may be carry-over from other donors' samples. Sequenced: blood.

This chain's CDR3 is CAWSSGQQQFF. CDR3 nucleotides: TGTGCCTGGAGTTCGGGACAGCAGCAGTTCTTC. The V and J genes are TRBV30 and TRBJ2-1; TRBD1 aligns across 7 bases. This CDR3 has 11 residues. Unmatched junction bases numbered 3, after V lost 2 bases and J lost 11 bases. Germline values: CDR1 GTSNPN, CDR2 SVGIG (reference sequence).